This TCR beta chain was sequenced during a study of T-cell reconstitution after alpha-beta-depleted transplantation in children. Study findings and constraints: Where alpha-beta T cells came from about two months after transplant was reportedly several hundred expanded graft clones. T-cell counts and diversity at one year post-transplant came mainly from newly produced T cells.

This clonotype occurred many times. Its antigen is currently unknown. The CDR3 extends over 13 amino acids. Trimming removed 5 bases from V and 1 base from J; junction bases left unmatched: 1. Germline loops: CDR1 LNHNV, CDR2 YYDKDF (reference sequence). TCRbeta library preparation incorporated unique molecular identifiers. TCRdb redid the calling of the PCR reads with MiXCR, one entry per CDR3 protein. The sample carries about 200,000 distinct CDR3 sequences, 6.6% recorded once. The sample here was PBMCs, taken before TCRalphabeta/CD19-depleted stem cell transplant. The chain joins TRBV15 to TRBJ1-1, with TRBD1 matching over 7 bases. The receptor was isolated from a boy aged 2 to 9 with acute lymphoblastic leukemia, due to receive a stem cell transplant. This chain's CDR3 is CATSRTGNTEAFF. The CDR3, as DNA: TGTGCCACCAGCCGGACAGGGAACACTGAAGCTTTCTTT.